Listed below are T cell receptor beta chains from one sample, sequenced in a study of T cell clones after liver transplantation. Clones were sequenced by immunoSEQ multiplex PCR, and TCRdb holds only the in-frame ones, with some missing. This sample has roughly 80,000 clones; roughly 83% occur once, and the top ten carry 2.5% to 3.5%. This specimen consisted of CD4+ T cells from blood, obtained at the 22-month timepoint. The receptors were gathered from a human patient who received a liver transplant. The graft donor may have contributed some T cells. The CDR3 runs from the conserved cysteine through the conserved F or W. A D gene is named only where the DNA matches it firmly. Clone size, where shown, is once, few, many, or a class for clones that have expanded.

d_call clone_size j_call v_call cdr3_nt cdr3_aa
TRBD1 few TRBJ1-1 TRBV28 TGTGCCAGCAGTTCAAGGGGACAGGGTCGGAACACTGAAGCTTTCTTT CASSSRGQGRNTEAFF
NA NA TRBJ1-2 TRBV7-2 TGTGCCAGCAGCTCACAGGGTTTTAGTGGCTACACCTTC CASSSQGFSGYTF
NA NA TRBJ1-5 TRBV7-9 TGTGCCAGCAGCTCCACAGCCTACAATCAGCCCCAGCATTTT CASSSTAYNQPQHF
TRBD1 NA TRBJ2-2 TRBV5-4 TGTGCCAGCAGCGGAAGACAGGGGTCCACCGGGGAGCTGTTTTTT CASSGRQGSTGELFF
TRBD2 NA TRBJ2-1 TRBV7-9 TGTGCCAGCAGCTTAAGGTGGGCGGGAGGCATCAATGAGCAGTTCTTC CASSLRWAGGINEQFF
TRBD1 NA TRBJ1-6 TRBV7-2 TGTGCCAGCAGCTTCGCCGGGACAGGGGACTCACCCCTCCACTTT CASSFAGTGDSPLHF
NA NA TRBJ1-5 TRBV19 TGTGCCAGTGTGGGACTCAATCAGCCCCAGCATTTT CASVGLNQPQHF
NA NA TRBJ2-7 TRBV29-1 TGCAGCGCGGCTGGGGAGTACGAGCAGTACTTC CSAAGEYEQYF
NA NA TRBJ2-5 TRBV5-6 TGTGCCAGCAGCTTTTGGGGCCAGACCCAGTACTTC CASSFWGQTQYF
NA NA TRBJ1-4 TRBV2 TGTGCCAGCAGTTCGCGCACACGGGGTGAAAAACTGTTTTTT CASSSRTRGEKLFF
TRBD1 NA TRBJ2-3 TRBV9 TGTGCCAGCAGCGCCGACAGGGACCAATCGACTACGCAGTATTTT CASSADRDQSTTQYF
NA NA TRBJ2-5 TRBV29-1 TGCAGCGTTCAGGAGAGGGAGACCCAGTACTTC CSVQERETQYF
NA NA TRBJ2-4 TRBV5-1 TGCGCCAGCAGCCCCTCAGGGTCGGAGCACATTCAGTACTTC CASSPSGSEHIQYF
NA NA TRBJ2-7 TRBV21-1 TGTGCCAGCAGCACTTACGGACAAGGCTACGAGCAGTACTTC CASSTYGQGYEQYF
NA few TRBJ1-2 TRBV5-1 TGCGCCAGCAGCTTGGAACGGAGTAACTATGGCTACACCTTC CASSLERSNYGYTF
NA once TRBJ1-4 TRBV29-1 TGCAGCGTTGAAGTGGAGGGGGAAAAACTGTTTTTT CSVEVEGEKLFF
NA once TRBJ2-7 TRBV5-6 TGTGCCAGCAGGCGAACGGGGGTCTACGAGCAGTACTTC CASRRTGVYEQYF
NA NA TRBJ2-7 TRBV18 TGTGCCAGCTCACCTCCCGGACAGAGGGGAGAGCAGTACTTC CASSPPGQRGEQYF
TRBD2 NA TRBJ2-3 TRBV5-4 TGTGCCAGCAGCCGTACCACTAGCGTTGGTACAGATACGCAGTATTTT CASSRTTSVGTDTQYF
TRBD1 once TRBJ1-1 TRBV4-2 TGTGCCAGCAGCCCCAGGACAGGACGTGAAGCTTTCTTT CASSPRTGREAFF
NA few TRBJ2-5 TRBV7-2 TGTGCCAGCAGCTTAGTGTCCGGGACCCAAGAGACCCAGTACTTC CASSLVSGTQETQYF
NA NA TRBJ1-1 TRBV7-8 TGTGCCAGCAGCTTAGCGCGGGGGCGCAACACTGAAGCTTTCTTT CASSLARGRNTEAFF
TRBD1 NA TRBJ1-6 TRBV5-4 TGTGCCAGCAGCGTGACCGGGGACAGTTACTCACCCCTCCACTTT CASSVTGDSYSPLHF
NA NA TRBJ1-2 TRBV10-3 TGTGCCATCAGTGTAGGGCAGGGAAACTATGGCTACACCTTC CAISVGQGNYGYTF
NA NA TRBJ2-6 TRBV7-2 TGTGCCAGCAGCTTAGGCGTTGGGGCCAACGTCCTGACTTTC CASSLGVGANVLTF
NA NA TRBJ2-7 TRBV7-2 TGTGCCAGCAGCTCGATCCAGGGCTACGAGCAGTACTTC CASSSIQGYEQYF